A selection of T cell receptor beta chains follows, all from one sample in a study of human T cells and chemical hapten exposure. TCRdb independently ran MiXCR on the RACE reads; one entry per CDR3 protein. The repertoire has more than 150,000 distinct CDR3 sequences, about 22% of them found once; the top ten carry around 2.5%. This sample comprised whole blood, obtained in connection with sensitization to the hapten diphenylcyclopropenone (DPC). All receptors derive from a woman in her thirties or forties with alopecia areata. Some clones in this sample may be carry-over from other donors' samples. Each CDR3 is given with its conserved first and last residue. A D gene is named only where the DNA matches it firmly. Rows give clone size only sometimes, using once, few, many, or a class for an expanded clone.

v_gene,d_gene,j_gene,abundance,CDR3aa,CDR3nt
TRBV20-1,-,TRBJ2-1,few,CSARASPGGDEQFF,TGCAGTGCTAGAGCCTCCCCAGGAGGGGATGAGCAGTTCTTC
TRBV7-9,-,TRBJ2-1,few,CASSINREQFF,TGTGCCAGCAGCATAAATAGAGAGCAGTTCTTC
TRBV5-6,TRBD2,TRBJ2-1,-,CASSLVLAGGYNEQFF,TGTGCCAGCAGCTTGGTTCTAGCGGGAGGGTACAATGAGCAGTTCTTC
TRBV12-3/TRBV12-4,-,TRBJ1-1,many,CASSFRENTEAFF,TGTGCCAGCAGTTTTCGGGAGAACACTGAAGCTTTCTTT
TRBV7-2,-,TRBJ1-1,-,CASSLAWTGTEAFF,TGTGCCAGCAGCTTAGCCTGGACGGGGACTGAAGCTTTCTTT
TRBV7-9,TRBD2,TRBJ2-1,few,CASSLYSGSLYNEQFF,TGTGCCAGCAGCTTATATAGCGGGAGCCTATACAATGAGCAGTTCTTC
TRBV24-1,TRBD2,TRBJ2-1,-,CATSVGTSGSISEQFF,TGTGCCACCAGTGTCGGGACTAGCGGGAGTATAAGTGAGCAGTTCTTC
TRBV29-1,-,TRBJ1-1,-,CSVERASTEAFF,TGCAGCGTTGAAAGGGCATCCACTGAAGCTTTCTTT
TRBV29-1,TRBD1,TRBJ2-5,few,CSVGKGAPVETQYF,TGCAGCGTTGGTAAGGGGGCGCCGGTTGAGACCCAGTACTTC
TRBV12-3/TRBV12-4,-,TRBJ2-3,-,CASSFMTGRDTQYF,TGTGCCAGCAGTTTTATGACGGGACGAGATACGCAGTATTTT
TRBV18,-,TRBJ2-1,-,CASSPAHYGANEQFF,TGTGCCAGCTCACCAGCCCACTACGGAGCCAATGAGCAGTTCTTC
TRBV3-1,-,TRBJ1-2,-,CASSQADSPCTF,TGTGCCAGCAGCCAAGCGGACAGTCCGTGCACCTTC
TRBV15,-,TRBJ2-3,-,CATSRAQGGTDTQYF,TGTGCCACCAGCAGAGCCCAGGGAGGCACAGATACGCAGTATTTT
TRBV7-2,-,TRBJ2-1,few,CASSRLDTSSSYNEQFF,TGTGCCAGCAGCCGTCTTGATACGTCTAGCTCCTACAATGAGCAGTTCTTC
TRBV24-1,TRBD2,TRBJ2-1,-,CATSGLAGERGYNEQFF,TGTGCCACCAGTGGACTAGCGGGAGAGAGAGGTTACAATGAGCAGTTCTTC
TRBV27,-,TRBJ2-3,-,CASKFWNTQYF,TGTGCCAGCAAGTTTTGGAATACGCAGTATTTT
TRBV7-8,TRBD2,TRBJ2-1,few,CASSYRDYRYNEQFF,TGTGCCAGCAGCTACCGGGACTACCGCTACAATGAGCAGTTCTTC
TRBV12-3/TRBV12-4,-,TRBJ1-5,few,CASRPFGDQPQHF,TGTGCCAGCAGGCCCTTCGGCGATCAGCCCCAGCATTTT
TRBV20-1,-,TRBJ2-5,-,CSARDRGRETQYF,TGCAGTGCTAGAGATCGGGGTCGGGAGACCCAGTACTTC
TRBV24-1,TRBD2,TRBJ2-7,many,CATSHSGSTGEQYF,TGTGCCACCAGTCATAGCGGGAGCACGGGAGAGCAGTACTTC
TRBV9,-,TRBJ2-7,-,CASSVEQGGTYEQYF,TGTGCCAGCAGCGTAGAACAGGGCGGGACCTACGAGCAGTACTTC
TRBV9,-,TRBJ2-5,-,CASSVSGGQETQYF,TGTGCCAGCAGCGTCTCCGGGGGCCAAGAGACCCAGTACTTC
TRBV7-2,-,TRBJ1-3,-,CASSLVKGSGNTIYF,TGTGCCAGCAGCTTAGTAAAGGGAAGTGGAAACACCATATATTTT
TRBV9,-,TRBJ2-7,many,CASSEGRTAEQYF,TGTGCCAGCAGCGAGGGAAGGACAGCCGAGCAGTACTTC
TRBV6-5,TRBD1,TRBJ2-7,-,CASTMTGGSYEQYF,TGTGCCAGCACCATGACAGGGGGCTCGTACGAGCAGTACTTC
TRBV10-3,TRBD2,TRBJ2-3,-,CAISDGTSGREADTQYF,TGTGCCATCAGTGACGGGACTAGCGGGAGAGAGGCAGATACGCAGTATTTT
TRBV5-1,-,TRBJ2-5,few,CASSLETGASADQYF,TGCGCCAGCAGCTTGGAGACAGGCGCCTCTGCCGACCAGTACTTC
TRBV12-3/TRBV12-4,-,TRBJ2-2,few,CASSFGLGLRNTGELFF,TGTGCCAGCAGTTTCGGACTGGGACTGAGGAACACCGGGGAGCTGTTTTTT
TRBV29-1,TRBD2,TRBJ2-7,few,CSVSATSGSYEQYF,TGCAGCGTCTCAGCGACTAGCGGATCCTACGAGCAGTACTTC
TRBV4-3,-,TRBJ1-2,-,CASSQGLNYGYTF,TGCGCCAGCAGCCAAGGTCTTAACTATGGCTACACCTTC
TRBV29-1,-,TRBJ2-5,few,CSVEPPKTQYF,TGCAGCGTTGAACCCCCGAAGACCCAGTACTTC
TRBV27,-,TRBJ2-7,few,CASSPNSGPYEQYF,TGTGCCAGCAGTCCAAACTCGGGACCCTACGAGCAGTACTTC
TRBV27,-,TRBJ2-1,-,CASSSRWGEQFF,TGTGCCAGCAGTTCCCGTTGGGGCGAGCAGTTCTTC
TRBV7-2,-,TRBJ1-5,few,CASSFQPGSNQPQHF,TGTGCCAGCAGCTTTCAGCCTGGGAGCAATCAGCCCCAGCATTTT
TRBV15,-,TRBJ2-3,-,CATSSRTSSTDTQYF,TGTGCCACCAGCAGCCGGACGTCTAGCACAGATACGCAGTATTTT
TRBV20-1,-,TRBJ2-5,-,CSATDITETQYF,TGCAGTGCCACCGACATAACTGAGACCCAGTACTTC
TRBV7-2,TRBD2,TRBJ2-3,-,CASSLWGGGTDTQYF,TGTGCCAGCAGCTTATGGGGAGGGGGCACAGATACGCAGTATTTT
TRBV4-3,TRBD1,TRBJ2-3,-,CASSQDLRQGTDF,TGCGCCAGCAGCCAAGATCTAAGACAGGGGACGGATTTT
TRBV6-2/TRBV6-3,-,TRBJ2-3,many,CASTQRARTYARDTQYF,TGTGCCAGCACCCAAAGGGCTCGGACTTATGCGAGAGATACGCAGTATTTT
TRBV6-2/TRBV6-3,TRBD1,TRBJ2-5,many,CASSSDREETQYF,TGTGCCAGCAGCTCGGACAGGGAAGAGACCCAGTACTTC
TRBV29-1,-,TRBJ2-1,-,CSVVWIPGRDEQFF,TGCAGCGTTGTCTGGATCCCCGGGCGGGATGAGCAGTTCTTC
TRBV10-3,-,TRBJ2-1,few,CAIRTDQNEQFF,TGTGCCATCAGGACAGACCAGAACGAGCAGTTCTTC
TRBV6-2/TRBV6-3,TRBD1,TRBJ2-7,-,CASSDAGDSNSYEQYF,TGTGCCAGCAGTGACGCCGGGGACAGCAACTCCTACGAGCAGTACTTC
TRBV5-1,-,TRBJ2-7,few,CASSVGQTTTYEQYF,TGCGCCAGCAGCGTAGGGCAGACTACCACCTACGAGCAGTACTTC
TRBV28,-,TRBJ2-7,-,CASSLGGDYEQYF,TGTGCCAGCAGTTTAGGCGGAGACTACGAGCAGTACTTC
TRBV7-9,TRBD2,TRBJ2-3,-,CASTPRYGGGITDTQYF,TGTGCCAGCACTCCACGCTACGGGGGAGGGATCACAGATACGCAGTATTTT
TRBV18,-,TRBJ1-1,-,CASSPPGTGEAFF,TGTGCCAGCTCACCACCCGGGACGGGTGAAGCTTTCTTT
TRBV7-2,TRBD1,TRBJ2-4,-,CASSLYRGLTKNIQYF,TGTGCCAGCAGCTTGTACAGGGGGCTGACCAAAAACATTCAGTACTTC
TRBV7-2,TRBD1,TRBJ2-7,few,CASSLWDRRDYEQYF,TGTGCCAGCAGCCTTTGGGACAGGCGAGACTACGAGCAGTACTTC
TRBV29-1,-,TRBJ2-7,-,CSVVTGQGGREQYF,TGCAGCGTTGTAACTGGGCAGGGAGGTCGCGAGCAGTACTTC
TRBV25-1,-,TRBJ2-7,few,CASSENTAYEQYF,TGTGCCAGCAGTGAAAACACGGCCTACGAGCAGTACTTC